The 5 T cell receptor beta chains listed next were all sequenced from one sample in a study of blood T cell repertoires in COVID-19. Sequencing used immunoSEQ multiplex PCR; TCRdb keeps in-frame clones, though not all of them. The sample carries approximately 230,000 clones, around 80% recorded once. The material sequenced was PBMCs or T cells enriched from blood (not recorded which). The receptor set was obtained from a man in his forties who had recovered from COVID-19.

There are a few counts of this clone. The CDR3 nucleotides are TGTGCCAGCAGTGATAGACAGGGAAATTCACCCCTCCACTTT. Translation: CASSDRQGNSPLHF. V gene TRBV2 combines with J gene TRBJ1-6; 7 nucleotides match TRBD1. Trimming took 3 bases from V and 7 from J; bases not matched to a gene: 3. This CDR3 contains 14 residues. The germline CDR1 and CDR2 sequences are SNHLY and FYNNEI. The variable domain in full, with the rest retrieved from reference TRBV2 and TRBJ1-6, is EPEVTQTPSHQVTQMGQEVILRCVPISNHLYFYWYRQILGQKVEFLVSFYNNEISEKSEIFDDQFSVERPDGSNFTLKIRSTKLEDSAMYFCASSDRQGNSPLHFGNGTRLTVT.

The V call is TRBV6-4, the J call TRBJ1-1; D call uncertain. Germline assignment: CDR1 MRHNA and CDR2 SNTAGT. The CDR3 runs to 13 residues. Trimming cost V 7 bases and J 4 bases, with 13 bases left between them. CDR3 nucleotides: TGTGCCAGCACCCTGGAGGTAGGCACTGAAGCTTTCTTT. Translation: CASTLEVGTEAFF.

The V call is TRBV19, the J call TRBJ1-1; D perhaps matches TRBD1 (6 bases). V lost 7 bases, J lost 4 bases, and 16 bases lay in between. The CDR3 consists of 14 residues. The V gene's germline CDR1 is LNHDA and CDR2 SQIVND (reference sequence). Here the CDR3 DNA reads TGTGCCAGTACCCTGGGGAGGGGGATCACTGAAGCTTTCTTT. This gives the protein CASTLGRGITEAFF. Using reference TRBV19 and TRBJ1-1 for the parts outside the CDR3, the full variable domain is DGGITQSPKYLFRKEGQNVTLSCEQNLNHDAMYWYRQDPGQGLRLIYYSQIVNDFQKGDIAEGYSVSREKKESFPLTVTSAQKNPTAFYLCASTLGRGITEAFFGQGTRLTVV.

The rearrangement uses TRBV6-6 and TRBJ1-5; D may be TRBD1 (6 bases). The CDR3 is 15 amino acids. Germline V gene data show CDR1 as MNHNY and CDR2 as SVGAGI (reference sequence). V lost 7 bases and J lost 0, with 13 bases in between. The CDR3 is CASKAQGISNQPQHF. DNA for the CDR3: TGTGCCAGCAAAGCCCAGGGGATTAGCAATCAGCCCCAGCATTTT.

The CDR3 DNA reads as TGTGCCAGCAGTACCGGGACTGTCCTATCCGAGCAGTACTTC. Its protein is CASSTGTVLSEQYF. The rearrangement uses TRBV28 and TRBJ2-7; D might be TRBD2 (6 bases). The V end lost 5 bases, the J end lost 6 bases, and 17 bases lay between the germline ends. This CDR3 has 14 residues. Germline values: CDR1 MDHEN, CDR2 SYDVKM.